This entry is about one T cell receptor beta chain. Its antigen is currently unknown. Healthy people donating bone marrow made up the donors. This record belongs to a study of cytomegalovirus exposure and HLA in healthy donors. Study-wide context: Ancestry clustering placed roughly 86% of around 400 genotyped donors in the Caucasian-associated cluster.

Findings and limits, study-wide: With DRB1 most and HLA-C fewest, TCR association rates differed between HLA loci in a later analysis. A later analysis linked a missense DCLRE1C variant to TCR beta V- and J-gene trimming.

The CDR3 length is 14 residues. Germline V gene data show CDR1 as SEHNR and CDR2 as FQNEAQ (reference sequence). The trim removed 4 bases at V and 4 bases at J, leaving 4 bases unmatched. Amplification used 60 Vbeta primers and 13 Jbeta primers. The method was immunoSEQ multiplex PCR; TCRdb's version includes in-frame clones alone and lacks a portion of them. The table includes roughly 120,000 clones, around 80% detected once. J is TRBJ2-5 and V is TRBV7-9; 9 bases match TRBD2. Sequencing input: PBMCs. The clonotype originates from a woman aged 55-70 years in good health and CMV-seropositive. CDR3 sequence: CASSSTAGGETQYF. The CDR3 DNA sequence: TGTGCCAGCAGCTCCACAGCGGGAGGAGAGACCCAGTACTTC.